This is a list of T cell receptor beta chains from one sample in a study of T cell changes during pregnancy in multiple sclerosis. Profiling relied on immunoSEQ multiplex PCR, and the TCRdb table lists in-frame clones only, not all of them. The table records some 56,000 clones, approximately 90% of them present only once. The material sequenced was CD4+ T cells from peripheral blood mononuclear cells, taken after pregnancy. The origin of the receptors is a female donor with multiple sclerosis, enrolled in a pregnancy study. Both conserved end residues are part of each CDR3. D genes are given only for firm matches. Rows give clone size only sometimes, using once, few, many, or a class for an expanded clone.

TRBV10-3	.	.	TRBJ1-6	TGTGCCATCAGTGAGTTAGGAGCCTGGAATTCACCCCTCCACTTT	CAISELGAWNSPLHF
TRBV5-6	.	once	TRBJ1-2	TGTGCCAGCAGCTTCGGGGATGGCACCTATGGCTACACCTTC	CASSFGDGTYGYTF
TRBV19	.	.	TRBJ1-5	TGTGCCAGTAGTATAGTACAGTCCAATCAGCCCCAGCATTTT	CASSIVQSNQPQHF
TRBV25-1	TRBD1	.	TRBJ2-7	TGTGCCAGCAGTGGTACGACAGGGGGGGGGTACGAGCAGTACTTC	CASSGTTGGGYEQYF
TRBV27	.	.	TRBJ1-5	TGTGCCAGCAAGGGAGGGGGATTCCCATATCAGCCCCAGCATTTT	CASKGGGFPYQPQHF
TRBV6-7	TRBD1	.	TRBJ1-6	TGTGCCAGCAGTTCAAGGGACAGGGCCGGGGGTAATTCACCCCTCCACTTT	CASSSRDRAGGNSPLHF
TRBV27	.	.	TRBJ1-3	TGTGCCAAGCAGGTAGGACACCGTTTCTCTGGAAACACCATATATTTT	CAKQVGHRFSGNTIYF
TRBV18	TRBD2	.	TRBJ2-7	TGTGCCAGCTCACCACTTGGGCCGTCAGCGGGAAGGGACTCCTACGAGCAGTACTTC	CASSPLGPSAGRDSYEQYF
TRBV29-1	.	once	TRBJ2-6	TGCAGCGTTGAAGGGGAGGGGGGAACTGGGGCCAACGTCCTGACTTTC	CSVEGEGGTGANVLTF
TRBV7-2	.	.	TRBJ1-1	TGTGCCAGCAGCCCCGAGTCCAGGGTTTTGAACACTGAAGCTTTCTTT	CASSPESRVLNTEAFF
TRBV19	TRBD1	.	TRBJ1-2	TGTGCCAGTGGTAAAACCGACAGGGGGTCTGGCTACACCTTC	CASGKTDRGSGYTF
TRBV7-3	.	.	TRBJ1-6	TGTGCCAGCAGCTTACTATCCGTTCGGGATTCACCCCTCCACTTT	CASSLLSVRDSPLHF
TRBV5-6	.	.	TRBJ2-7	TGTGCCAGCAGCTCCATAGCTGGCGAGCAGTACTTC	CASSSIAGEQYF
TRBV9	.	.	TRBJ1-3	TGTGCCAGCAGCGCCGGGGGAGGGATAGGATCTGGAAACACCATATATTTT	CASSAGGGIGSGNTIYF
TRBV29-1	TRBD1	.	TRBJ1-1	TGCAGCCCTACAGGGGGGACCAACACTGAAGCTTTCTTT	CSPTGGTNTEAFF
TRBV5-4	TRBD1	.	TRBJ1-2	TGTGCCAGCAGCTTTGGTTCCGGTCGGACAGGTTATGGCTACACCTTC	CASSFGSGRTGYGYTF
TRBV11-2	TRBD2	.	TRBJ2-5	TGTGCCAGCAGCCGCCTGGCGGGGGGGCGGTATGTCCAAGAGACCCAGTACTTC	CASSRLAGGRYVQETQYF
TRBV19	.	once	TRBJ1-2	TGTGCCAGTCGTGCGGGCAGGTCAATTGGCTACACCTTC	CASRAGRSIGYTF
TRBV5-4	.	.	TRBJ2-1	TGTGCCAGCAGCTTGGCCGGTCCCCCGAGTGAGCAGTTCTTC	CASSLAGPPSEQFF
TRBV9	.	.	TRBJ2-7	TGTGCCAGCAGCGTAGCGCCAGGGGCGTATGAGCAGTACTTC	CASSVAPGAYEQYF